These 20 T cell receptor beta chains were all obtained from the same sample, sequenced in a study of blood T cell repertoires in COVID-19. Method: immunoSEQ multiplex PCR; TCRdb's copy keeps in-frame clones and lacks some. The sample contains 70,000 to 85,000 clones, roughly 86% of which appear only once. The specimen sequenced was peripheral blood. These receptor sequences come from a human donor in a cohort sampled during active COVID-19.

The V gene is TRBV19, the J gene TRBJ1-2, with TRBD1 identical over 10 bases. CDR1 LNHDA and CDR2 SQIVND come from the germline V gene (reference sequence). This CDR3 spans 16 amino acids. The junction had 5 bases not matched to a gene; V was cut back by 4 bases and J by 0 bases. The CDR3 here is CASSTPGQGSNYGYTF. CDR3 DNA sequence: TGTGCCAGTAGTACGCCGGGACAGGGGTCTAACTATGGCTACACCTTC. Full variable domain (outside the CDR3, taken from reference TRBV19 and TRBJ1-2): DGGITQSPKYLFRKEGQNVTLSCEQNLNHDAMYWYRQDPGQGLRLIYYSQIVNDFQKGDIAEGYSVSREKKESFPLTVTSAQKNPTAFYLCASSTPGQGSNYGYTFGSGTRLTVV.

The chain joins TRBV6-5 to TRBJ2-4, with 9 positions matching TRBD1. The CDR3 spans 15 residues. Germline assignment: CDR1 MNHEY and CDR2 SVGAGI. The J segment lost 13 bases and the V segment lost 2 bases, leaving 12 bases of the junction unmatched. Written as DNA, the CDR3 is TGTGCCAGCAGTTACACTGGTCGGACAGGGGCACGGCAGTACTTC. Translating gives CASSYTGRTGARQYF.

This clone occurred once. The chain links TRBV27 to TRBJ1-2; D is uncertain. The CDR3 covers 15 residues. V shed 2 bases and J shed 6 bases, with 16 bases lying between them. Looked up from germline, CDR1 is MNHEY and CDR2 is SMNVEV (reference sequence). CDR3 sequence: CASSLGLGREDGYTF. The CDR3 bases are TGTGCCAGCAGTTTAGGACTCGGTAGGGAGGATGGCTACACCTTC.

The chain links TRBV3-1 (or the pseudogene TRBV3-2) to TRBJ2-5; D is undetermined. Deletions cut 3 bases from V and 5 bases from J, with 7 bases between. Germline CDR1 and CDR2: LGHDT and YNNKEL (reference sequence). The CDR3 totals 12 residues. Here the CDR3 reads CASSQYSETQYF. Written as DNA, the CDR3 is TGTGCCAGCAGCCAGTACTCGGAGACCCAGTACTTC.

CDR3 sequence reads: CASSMRGSPLHF. The DNA for the CDR3 is TGTGCCAGTAGTATGCGGGGGTCACCCCTCCACTTT. The V and J genes are TRBV19 and TRBJ1-6; tentative D call: TRBD1 (5 bases). This CDR3 has 12 residues. With 3 bases removed from V and 10 bases from J, the gap between germline ends came to 7 bases. Germline-derived CDR1 and CDR2 are LNHDA and SQIVND (reference sequence).

V is TRBV3-1 (or the pseudogene TRBV3-2) and J is TRBJ1-1, with 9 bases that match TRBD1. The germline CDR1 and CDR2 sequences are LGHDT and YNNKEL (reference sequence). The CDR3 is made up of 14 amino acids. J lost 3 bases, V lost 3 bases, and 2 bases had no gene match. The CDR3 sequence is CASSHRQGDTEAFF. The CDR3 DNA follows: TGTGCCAGCAGCCACAGACAGGGGGACACTGAAGCTTTCTTT.

The V and J genes are TRBV10-3 and TRBJ2-2; D possibly corresponds to TRBD1 (6 bases). Germline CDR1 ENHRY, CDR2 SYGVKD. The CDR3 runs 16 residues. Trimming stripped 2 bases from V and 4 bases from J, with 14 bases between. CDR3 region: CAISEVGGPGTGELFF. The CDR3 nucleotides are TGTGCCATCAGTGAGGTAGGGGGTCCGGGCACCGGGGAGCTGTTTTTT.

This chain connects TRBV28 to TRBJ2-1; possibly TRBD1 for D (6 bases). Germline values: CDR1 MDHEN, CDR2 SYDVKM. Trimming shortened V by 11 bases and J by 3 bases, and 14 bases separated the two germline ends. The CDR3 is 13 amino acids. As DNA, the CDR3 is TGTGCCGGGGGCGGGCCCCTCTACAATGAGCAGTTCTTC. Translation gives CAGGGPLYNEQFF.

This chain connects TRBV13 to TRBJ1-6, with unresolved D. CDR1 is PRHDT and CDR2 is FYEKMQ in the germline V gene (reference sequence). The CDR3 covers 14 residues. V was cut by 8 bases and J by 10 bases, with 18 bases left in between. The CDR3 loop reads CASSPGGRRSPLHF. The DNA of the CDR3 is TGTGCCAGCTCCCCCGGCGGGAGAAGGTCACCCCTCCACTTT.

This clone was counted once. The chain has TRBV24-1 and TRBJ2-5; 7 bases are a match to TRBD2. J gave up 2 bases and V 5 bases, and 7 bases lay outside the gene matches. This CDR3 has 15 residues. Germline-derived CDR1 and CDR2 are KGHDR and SFDVKD. The CDR3 nucleotides read TGTGCCACCAGTGCACGCGGGGGAGCACAAGAGACCCAGTACTTC. This sequence encodes CATSARGGAQETQYF.

The V call is TRBV15, the J call TRBJ1-6, with D hard to call. Trimming pared 6 bases from V and 10 bases from J, leaving 13 bases between. This CDR3 has 13 residues. Germline V gives CDR1 LNHNV, CDR2 YYDKDF (reference sequence). The CDR3 coding sequence is TGTGCCACCAGACCGGGGAATGGGTCACCCCTCCACTTT. This codes for CATRPGNGSPLHF. The whole variable domain, remainder taken from reference TRBV15 and TRBJ1-6, is DAMVIQNPRYQVTQFGKPVTLSCSQTLNHNVMYWYQQKSSQAPKLLFHYYDKDFNNEADTPDNFQSRRPNTSFCFLDIRSPGLGDTAMYLCATRPGNGSPLHFGNGTRLTVT.

This clone was found once. V usage is TRBV5-6 and J usage is TRBJ1-2, with a tentative D call TRBD1 (6 bases). The germline V gene has CDR1 SGHDT and CDR2 YYEEEE. This CDR3 is 14 amino acids long. Trimming stripped 1 base from V and 5 bases from J, with 12 bases between. Here the CDR3 reads CASSLTGSRYGYTF. The CDR3 nucleotides read TGTGCCAGCAGCTTGACAGGGAGCAGGTATGGCTACACCTTC. Together with reference TRBV5-6 and TRBJ1-2, the CDR3 gives the full variable domain: DAGVTQSPTHLIKTRGQQVTLRCSPKSGHDTVSWYQQALGQGPQFIFQYYEEEERQRGNFPDRFSGHQFPNYSSELNVNALLLGDSALYLCASSLTGSRYGYTFGSGTRLTVV.

A few counts support this clone. The gene calls are TRBV6-4 and TRBJ1-3, with 10 bases that match TRBD1. The CDR3 loop spans 16 amino acids. V shed 4 bases, J shed 2 bases, and the junction held 5 bases outside the gene matches. Looked up from germline, CDR1 is MRHNA and CDR2 is SNTAGT. The CDR3 loop reads CASSAKTGGAGNTIYF. CDR3 bases: TGTGCCAGCAGTGCCAAGACAGGGGGCGCTGGAAACACCATATATTTT.

The chain is built from TRBV2 and TRBJ2-7, with D possibly being TRBD2 (6 bases). The CDR3 totals 11 residues. V was clipped by 6 bases and J by 4 bases, with 7 bases between them. Germline V gene lookup returns CDR1 SNHLY and CDR2 FYNNEI. The CDR3, as DNA: TGTGCCAGCAGGGGGGGTTACGAGCAGTACTTC. It is translated as CASRGGYEQYF.

The table lists this clone with a count of one. The chain has TRBV7-2 and TRBJ2-1; D is perhaps TRBD1 (7 bases). The CDR3 is 16 amino acids. Trimming took 2 bases from V and 4 from J, leaving 15 bases between them. CDR1 is SGHTA and CDR2 is FQGNSA in the germline V gene. Written as DNA, the CDR3 is TGTGCCAGCAGCTTAAGGAGGGGGCAGGTATACAATGAGCAGTTCTTC. Protein product: CASSLRRGQVYNEQFF.

This rearrangement joins TRBV28 to TRBJ1-3; 7 nucleotides align to TRBD1. The CDR3 sequence is 14 residues long. Germline V gives CDR1 MDHEN, CDR2 SYDVKM. J gave up 3 bases and V 6 bases, and 5 bases lay outside the gene matches. CDR3 sequence reads: CASRQGGNGNTIYF. The CDR3 DNA sequence: TGTGCCAGCAGGCAGGGGGGAAATGGAAACACCATATATTTT. The variable domain in full, with the rest retrieved from reference TRBV28 and TRBJ1-3, is DVKVTQSSRYLVKRTGEKVFLECVQDMDHENMFWYRQDPGLGLRLIYFSYDVKMKEKGDIPEGYSVSREKKERFSLILESASTNQTSMYLCASRQGGNGNTIYFGEGSWLTVV.

This chain joins TRBV13 and TRBJ1-1, with unresolved D. The germline V gene encodes CDR1 PRHDT and CDR2 FYEKMQ (reference sequence). The CDR3 runs 15 residues. V lost 5 bases, J lost 8 bases, and 21 bases lay in between. CDR3 coding DNA: TGTGCCAGCAGCAGAGGGAGGCGCATTTCTTTCGAAGCTTTCTTT. This codes for CASSRGRRISFEAFF. The full variable domain, its missing parts supplied by reference TRBV13 and TRBJ1-1, is AAGVIQSPRHLIKEKRETATLKCYPIPRHDTVYWYQQGPGQDPQFLISFYEKMQSDKGSIPDRFSAQQFSDYHSELNMSSLELGDSALYFCASSRGRRISFEAFFGQGTRLTVV.

The CDR3 nucleotides are TGTGCCAGCAGCCCATGGGGACAGGGGGCCCCTGGCTACACCTTC. It encodes CASSPWGQGAPGYTF. This chain joins TRBV7-9 and TRBJ1-2, with TRBD1 matching 12 bases. The length of the CDR3 is 15 residues. Looked up from germline, CDR1 is SEHNR and CDR2 is FQNEAQ (reference sequence). J was trimmed by 7 bases and V by 5 bases; bases with no gene match: 8.

This chain connects TRBV24-1 to TRBJ1-4, with D tentatively TRBD1 (6 bases). Trimming took off 2 bases at V and 8 bases at J, with 14 bases between the two ends. Germline values: CDR1 KGHDR, CDR2 SFDVKD. The CDR3 has 15 residues. CDR3 residues: CATSDSSRGGEKLFF. CDR3 bases: TGTGCCACCAGTGATTCGAGCAGAGGGGGAGAAAAACTGTTTTTT.

This rearrangement joins TRBV9 to TRBJ2-5, with 9 bases that match TRBD1. Germline values: CDR1 SGDLS, CDR2 YYNGEE. Losses at the gene ends were 0 bases for V and 3 bases for J; bases not matched to a gene: 6. The CDR3 consists of 16 residues. CDR3 residues: CASSVARTGAEETQYF. The CDR3 nucleotides read TGTGCCAGCAGCGTAGCTAGGACAGGGGCCGAAGAGACCCAGTACTTC.